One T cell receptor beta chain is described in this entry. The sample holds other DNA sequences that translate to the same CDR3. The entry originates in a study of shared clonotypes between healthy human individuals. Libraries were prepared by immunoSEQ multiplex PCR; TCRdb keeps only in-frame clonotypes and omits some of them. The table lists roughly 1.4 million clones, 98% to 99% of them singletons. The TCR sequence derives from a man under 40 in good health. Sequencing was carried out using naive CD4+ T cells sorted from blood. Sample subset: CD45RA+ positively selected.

Written as DNA, the CDR3 is TGTGCCAGCAGTGTATCCAGGGACACTGAAGCTTTCTTT. This encodes CASSVSRDTEAFF. This sequence joins TRBV2 and TRBJ1-1; D is perhaps TRBD1 (5 bases). V was cut by 4 bases and J by 3 bases, with 9 bases left in between. CDR3 length: 13 amino acids. The germline V gene has CDR1 SNHLY and CDR2 FYNNEI. The full variable domain, completed using reference TRBV2 and TRBJ1-1, is EPEVTQTPSHQVTQMGQEVILRCVPISNHLYFYWYRQILGQKVEFLVSFYNNEISEKSEIFDDQFSVERPDGSNFTLKIRSTKLEDSAMYFCASSVSRDTEAFFGQGTRLTVV.